In this sample, the clone carrying this TCR beta chain turned up a few times. Its antigen is not known. Read data end 3 residues before the CDR3 end; the end is taken from the germline J gene. Generated by immunoSEQ multiplex PCR, the TCRdb table keeps only in-frame clones and is missing some. Captured here are roughly 20,000 clones, none seen once; the top ten comprise 2% to 3%. This sample stems from a study of T cell clonality in common variable immunodeficiency. No CVID subject was ill or on immunomodulatory drugs when sampled. Study-wide findings and caveats: Repertoire-complication correlations in CVID were limited by patient heterogeneity. In common variable immunodeficiency, TCR beta chains reportedly carried fewer deletions and N-nucleotide insertions.

The CDR3 length is 14 residues. Trimming stripped 3 bases from V and 5 bases from J, with 10 bases between. Germline-derived CDR1 and CDR2 are LNHDA and SQIVND (reference sequence). Sequenced: peripheral blood mononuclear cells. This chain connects TRBV19 to TRBJ2-2; D may be TRBD2 (5 bases). The source is a human donor with common variable immunodeficiency. This chain's CDR3 is CASSIIRGTGELFF. The CDR3 DNA, read in part, is TGTGCCAGTAGTATCATACGGGGAACCGGGGAG.